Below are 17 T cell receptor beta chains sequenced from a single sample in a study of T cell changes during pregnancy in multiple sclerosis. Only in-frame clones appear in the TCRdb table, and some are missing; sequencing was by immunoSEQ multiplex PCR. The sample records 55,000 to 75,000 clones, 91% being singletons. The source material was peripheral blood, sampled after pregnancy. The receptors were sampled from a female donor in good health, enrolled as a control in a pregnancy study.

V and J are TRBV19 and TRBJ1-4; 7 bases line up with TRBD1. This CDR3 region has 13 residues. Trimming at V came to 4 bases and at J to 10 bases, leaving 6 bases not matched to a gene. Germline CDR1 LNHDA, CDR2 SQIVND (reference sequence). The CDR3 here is CASSTRQGGKLFF. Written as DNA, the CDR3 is TGTGCCAGTAGTACACGACAGGGAGGAAAACTGTTTTTT.

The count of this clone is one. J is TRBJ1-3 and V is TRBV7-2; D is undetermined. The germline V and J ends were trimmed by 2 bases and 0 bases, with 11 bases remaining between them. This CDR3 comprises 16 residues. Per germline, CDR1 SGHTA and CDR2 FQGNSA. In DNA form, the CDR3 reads TGTGCCAGCAGCTTAACAGAGAGTAGCTCTGGAAACACCATATATTTT. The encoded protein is CASSLTESSSGNTIYF.

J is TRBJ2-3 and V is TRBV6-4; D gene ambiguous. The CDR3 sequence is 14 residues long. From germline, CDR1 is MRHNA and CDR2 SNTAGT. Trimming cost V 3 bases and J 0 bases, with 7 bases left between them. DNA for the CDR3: TGTGCCAGCAGTGAGAGTTGGAGCACAGATACGCAGTATTTT. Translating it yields CASSESWSTDTQYF.

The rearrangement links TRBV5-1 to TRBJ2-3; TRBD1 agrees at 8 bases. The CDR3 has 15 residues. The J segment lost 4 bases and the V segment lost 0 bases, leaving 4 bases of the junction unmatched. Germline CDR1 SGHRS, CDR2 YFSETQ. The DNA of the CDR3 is TGCGCCAGCAGCTTGGTCGGCAGGGGGCCAGATACGCAGTATTTT. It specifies CASSLVGRGPDTQYF.

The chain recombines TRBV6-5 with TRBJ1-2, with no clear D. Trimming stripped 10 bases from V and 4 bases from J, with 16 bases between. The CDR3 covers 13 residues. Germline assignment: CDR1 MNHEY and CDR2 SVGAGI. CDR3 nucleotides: TGTGCCACCAAAAACAGCCCCTCCTATGGCTACACCTTC. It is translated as CATKNSPSYGYTF.

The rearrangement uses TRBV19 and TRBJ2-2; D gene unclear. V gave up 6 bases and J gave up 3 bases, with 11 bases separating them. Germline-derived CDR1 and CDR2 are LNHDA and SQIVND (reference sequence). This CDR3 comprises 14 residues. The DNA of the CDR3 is TGTGCCAGTAGAATTTCCGGAGACACCGGGGAGCTGTTTTTT. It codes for CASRISGDTGELFF.

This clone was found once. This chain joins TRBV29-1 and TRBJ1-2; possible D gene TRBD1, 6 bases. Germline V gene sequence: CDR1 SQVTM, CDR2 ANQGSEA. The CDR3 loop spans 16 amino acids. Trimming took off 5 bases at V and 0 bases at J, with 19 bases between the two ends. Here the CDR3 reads CSVMGAWAETNYGYTF. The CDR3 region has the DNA TGCAGCGTTATGGGGGCCTGGGCAGAAACTAACTATGGCTACACCTTC.

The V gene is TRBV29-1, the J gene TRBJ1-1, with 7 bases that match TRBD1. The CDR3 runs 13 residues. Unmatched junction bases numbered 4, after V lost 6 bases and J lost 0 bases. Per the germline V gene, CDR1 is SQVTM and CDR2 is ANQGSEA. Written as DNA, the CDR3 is TGCAGCGTGGAGGGACAGTTGAACACTGAAGCTTTCTTT. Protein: CSVEGQLNTEAFF.

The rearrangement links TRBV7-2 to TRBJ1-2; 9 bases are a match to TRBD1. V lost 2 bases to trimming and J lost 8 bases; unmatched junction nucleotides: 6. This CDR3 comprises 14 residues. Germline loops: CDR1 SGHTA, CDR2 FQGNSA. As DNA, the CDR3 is TGTGCCAGCAGCTTAAACAGGGGGCAAGGGGGCTACACCTTC. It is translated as CASSLNRGQGGYTF. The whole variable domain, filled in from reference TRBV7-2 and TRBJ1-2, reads GAGVSQSPSNKVTEKGKDVELRCDPISGHTALYWYRQSLGQGLEFLIYFQGNSAPDKSGLPSDRFSAERTGGSVSTLTIQRTQQEDSAVYLCASSLNRGQGGYTFGSGTRLTVV.

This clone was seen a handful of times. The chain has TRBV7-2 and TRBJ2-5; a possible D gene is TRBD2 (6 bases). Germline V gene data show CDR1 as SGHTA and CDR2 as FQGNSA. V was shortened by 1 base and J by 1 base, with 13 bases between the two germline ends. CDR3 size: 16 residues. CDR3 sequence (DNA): TGTGCCAGCAGCTTAGGATCCGCCGGGAGCCAAGAGACCCAGTACTTC. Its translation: CASSLGSAGSQETQYF. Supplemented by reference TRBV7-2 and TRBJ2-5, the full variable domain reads GAGVSQSPSNKVTEKGKDVELRCDPISGHTALYWYRQSLGQGLEFLIYFQGNSAPDKSGLPSDRFSAERTGGSVSTLTIQRTQQEDSAVYLCASSLGSAGSQETQYFGPGTRLLVL.

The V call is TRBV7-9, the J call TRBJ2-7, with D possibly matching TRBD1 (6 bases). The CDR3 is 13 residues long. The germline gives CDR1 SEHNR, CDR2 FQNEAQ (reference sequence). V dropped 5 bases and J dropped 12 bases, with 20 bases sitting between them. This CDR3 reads CASSRDATGLGYF. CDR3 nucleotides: TGTGCCAGCAGCCGAGATGCGACAGGCCTCGGGTACTTC. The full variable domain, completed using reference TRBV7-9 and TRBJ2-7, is DTGVSQNPRHKITKRGQNVTFRCDPISEHNRLYWYRQTLGQGPEFLTYFQNEAQLEKSRLLSDRFSAERPKGSFSTLEIQRTEQGDSAMYLCASSRDATGLGYFGPGTRLTVT.

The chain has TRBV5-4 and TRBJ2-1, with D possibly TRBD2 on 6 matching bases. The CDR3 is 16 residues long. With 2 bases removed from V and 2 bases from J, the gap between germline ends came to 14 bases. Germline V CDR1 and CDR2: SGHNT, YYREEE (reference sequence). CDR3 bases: TGTGCCAGCAGCTTACCTAGCGTAACCACCTACAATGAGCAGTTCTTC. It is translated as CASSLPSVTTYNEQFF.

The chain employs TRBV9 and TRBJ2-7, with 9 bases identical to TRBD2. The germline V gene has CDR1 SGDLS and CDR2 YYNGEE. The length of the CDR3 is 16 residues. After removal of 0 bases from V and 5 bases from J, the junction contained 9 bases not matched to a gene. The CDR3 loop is CASSVESGGKGHEQYF. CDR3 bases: TGTGCCAGCAGCGTAGAAAGCGGGGGGAAAGGACACGAGCAGTACTTC.

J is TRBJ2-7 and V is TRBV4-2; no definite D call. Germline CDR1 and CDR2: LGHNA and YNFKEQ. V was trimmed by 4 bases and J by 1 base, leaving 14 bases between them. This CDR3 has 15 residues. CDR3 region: CASSPSQAQSYEQYF. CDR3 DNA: TGTGCCAGCAGCCCATCCCAAGCACAGTCCTACGAGCAGTACTTC.

For the CDR3, the DNA is TGTGCCAGCAGCGTAGAAACAGGAACTGACCAAGAGACCCAGTACTTC. Amino acids: CASSVETGTDQETQYF. The chain couples TRBV9 to TRBJ2-5, with D perhaps TRBD1 (5 bases). Germline loops: CDR1 SGDLS, CDR2 YYNGEE. The CDR3 length is 16 residues. The V end was cut by 0 bases, the J end by 0 bases, with 12 bases between.

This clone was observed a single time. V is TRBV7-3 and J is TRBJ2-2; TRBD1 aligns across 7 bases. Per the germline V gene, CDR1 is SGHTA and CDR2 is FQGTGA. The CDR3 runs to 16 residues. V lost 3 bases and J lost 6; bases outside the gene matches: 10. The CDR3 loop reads CASSFVQGEEAGELFF. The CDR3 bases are TGTGCCAGCAGCTTTGTCCAGGGGGAAGAGGCCGGGGAGCTGTTTTTT. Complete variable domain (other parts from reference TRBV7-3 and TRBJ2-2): GAGVSQTPSNKVTEKGKYVELRCDPISGHTALYWYRQSLGQGPEFLIYFQGTGAADDSGLPNDRFFAVRPEGSVSTLKIQRTERGDSAVYLCASSFVQGEEAGELFFGEGSRLTVL.

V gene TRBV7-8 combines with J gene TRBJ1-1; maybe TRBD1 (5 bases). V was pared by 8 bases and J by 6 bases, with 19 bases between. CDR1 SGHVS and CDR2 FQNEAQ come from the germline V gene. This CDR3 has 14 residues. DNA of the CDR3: TGTGCCAGCTCATGGGAGGGGACTGTACCTGAAGCTTTCTTT. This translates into CASSWEGTVPEAFF. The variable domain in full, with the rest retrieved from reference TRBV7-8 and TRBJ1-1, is GAGVSQSPRYKVAKRGQDVALRCDPISGHVSLFWYQQALGQGPEFLTYFQNEAQLDKSGLPSDRFFAERPEGSVSTLKIQRTQQEDSAVYLCASSWEGTVPEAFFGQGTRLTVV.